This is a list of T cell receptor beta chains from one sample in a study of blood T cell repertoires in COVID-19. Method: immunoSEQ multiplex PCR; TCRdb's copy keeps in-frame clones and lacks some. The sample contains 130,000 to 150,000 clones, about 86% of which appear only once. The specimen was peripheral blood. Receptors originate from a woman between 35 and 50 years old with acute or convalescent COVID-19. Both conserved end residues are part of each CDR3. Clone size, where shown, is once, few, many, or a class for clones that have expanded.

v_call	j_call	clone_size	cdr3_aa
TRBV2	TRBJ1-1	-	CASSYRNTEAFF
TRBV4-2	TRBJ2-1	once	CASSLGVNEQFF
TRBV7-9	TRBJ1-2	-	CASSFSGVNYGYTF
TRBV11-2	TRBJ2-3	-	CASRLTGRDTDTQYF
TRBV4-1	TRBJ2-7	-	CASSHRMTSGGYEQYF
TRBV29-1	TRBJ2-2	-	CSVPGGRTGELFF
TRBV7-9	TRBJ1-2	-	CASSSFGEANYGYTF
TRBV7-9	TRBJ2-7	-	CASTTGTVFYEQYF
TRBV30	TRBJ1-2	-	CAWSVGGAYGYTF
TRBV20-1	TRBJ2-1	-	CSASSQRDYNEQFF
TRBV9	TRBJ1-2	-	CASSVLGGINYGYTF